Included here is one T cell receptor (beta chain) sequence, with context. The antigen remains undetermined. This may stem from a read error, because a much larger clone lies one nucleotide away. TCRdb used MiXCR to reprocess the 5' RACE reads, holding one entry per CDR3 protein. The sample lists 20,000 to 25,000 distinct CDR3 sequences; around 30% were seen once. Study-wide points: Tumor memory CD4+ T cell TCR gene usage was found to cluster with blood and lymph node memory CD4+ cells and with lymph node naive CD4+ cells.

The CDR3 has 16 amino acids. The germline V gene has CDR1 KGHSH and CDR2 LQKENI. This sequence originates from a female donor with breast cancer. What was sequenced was tumor-infiltrating naive CD4+ T cells sorted from the breast tumor. Regarding subset: naive CD4+ T cells, CD4+CD45RA+CD25-. The V call is TRBV18, the J call TRBJ2-4; D assignment may be TRBD1 or TRBD2 (5 bases each). The CDR3 is CAGSTSGTLAKNIQYF. The CDR3 DNA reads TGTGCCGGCTCAACTTCCGGGACGCTAGCCAAAAACATTCAGTACTTC.